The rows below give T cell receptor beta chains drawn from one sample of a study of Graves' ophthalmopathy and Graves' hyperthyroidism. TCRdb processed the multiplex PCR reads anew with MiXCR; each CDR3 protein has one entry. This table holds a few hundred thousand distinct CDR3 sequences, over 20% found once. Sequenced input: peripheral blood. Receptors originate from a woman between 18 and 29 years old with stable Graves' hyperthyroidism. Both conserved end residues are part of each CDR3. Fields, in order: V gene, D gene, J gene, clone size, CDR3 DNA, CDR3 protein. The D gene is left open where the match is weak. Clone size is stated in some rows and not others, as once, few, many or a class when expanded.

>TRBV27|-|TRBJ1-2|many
TGTGCCAGCAGTTCCCTGGCAGGCCCCTGGGGCTACACCTTC
CASSSLAGPWGYTF
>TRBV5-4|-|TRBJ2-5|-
TGTGCCAGCAGCCTGGTGCCAGGGAGCTTTTTATCGGAAGAGACCCAGTACTTC
CASSLVPGSFLSEETQYF
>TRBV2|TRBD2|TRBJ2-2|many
TGTGCCAGCAGTGGCCTCACTAGCGGGAGGGTCGGGGAGCTGTTTTTT
CASSGLTSGRVGELFF
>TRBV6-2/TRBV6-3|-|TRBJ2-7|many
TGTGCCAGCAGACCAAAGAGGGTTTCCTACGAGCAGTACTTC
CASRPKRVSYEQYF
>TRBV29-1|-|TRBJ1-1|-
TGCACCGTGAATCATTGGCTGGAAGCTTTCTTT
CTVNHWLEAFF
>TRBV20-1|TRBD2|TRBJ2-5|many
TGCAGTGCTCTGACTAGCGGGGGGGTAAAGACCCAGTACTTC
CSALTSGGVKTQYF
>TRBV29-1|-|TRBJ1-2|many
TGCAGCGTTGCCGGGGGCGCTGGCTACACCTTC
CSVAGGAGYTF
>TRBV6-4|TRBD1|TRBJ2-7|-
TGTGCCAGCACAAATGACGACAGGGGGCGGGAGCAGTACTTC
CASTNDDRGREQYF
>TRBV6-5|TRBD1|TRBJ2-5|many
TGTGCCAGCAGTCTACAGGGGGCCCAAGAGACCCAGTACTTC
CASSLQGAQETQYF
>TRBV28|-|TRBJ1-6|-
TGTGCCAGCCACCCTTCGGGAGGGGGTAATTCACCCCTCCACTTT
CASHPSGGGNSPLHF
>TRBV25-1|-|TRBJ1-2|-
TGTGCCAGCAGTGCCAGCCTGGGCTACACCTTC
CASSASLGYTF
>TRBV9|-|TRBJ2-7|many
TGTGCCAGCAGCGTAGTGGTGGGGGCGAACGAGCAGTACTTC
CASSVVVGANEQYF
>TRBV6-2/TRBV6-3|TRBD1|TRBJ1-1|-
TGTGCCAGCAGAGAAGGGGGCTGGGACACTGAAGCTTTCTTT
CASREGGWDTEAFF
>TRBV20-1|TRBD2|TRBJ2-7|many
TGCAGTGCTAGAGATTTTTGGGATGGTGGACTAGCGGGAGTGTTTCCGTACTTC
CSARDFWDGGLAGVFPYF
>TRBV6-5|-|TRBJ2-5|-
TGTGCCAGCAGTTATCAATCGGGCTTGATGGGGACCCAGTACTTC
CASSYQSGLMGTQYF
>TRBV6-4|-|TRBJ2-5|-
TGTGCCAGCAGCGCGGGGACTTCGACCCAGTACTTC
CASSAGTSTQYF
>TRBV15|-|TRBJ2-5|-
TGTGCCACCAGCAGGGTAGGAGAGACCCAGTACTTC
CATSRVGETQYF
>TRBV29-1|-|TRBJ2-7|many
TGCAGCGTTAGGACAGTACTGACCTACGAGCAGTACTTC
CSVRTVLTYEQYF
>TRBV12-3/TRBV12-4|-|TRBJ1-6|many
TGTGCCAGCAGTTTGGGCCAGGCCAATTCACCCCTCCACTTT
CASSLGQANSPLHF
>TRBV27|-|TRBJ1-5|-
TGTGCCAGCAGTTTAAACCCCTCGGGCGTCTCCCAGCATTTT
CASSLNPSGVSQHF
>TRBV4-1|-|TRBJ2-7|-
TGCGCCACCAGCCGAGGGGAAGGGGACGAGCAGTACTTC
CATSRGEGDEQYF
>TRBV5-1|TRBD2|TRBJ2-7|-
TGCGCCAGCAGCTTGGCCGGACTAGCAAGGATCTACGAGCAGTACTTC
CASSLAGLARIYEQYF
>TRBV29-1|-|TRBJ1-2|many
TGCAGCGGGCAGGGGTTGGCTGGCTACACCTTC
CSGQGLAGYTF
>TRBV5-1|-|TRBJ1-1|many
TGCGCCAGCAGCCTCAATCGAGGCGTGAACACTGAAGCTTTCTTT
CASSLNRGVNTEAFF
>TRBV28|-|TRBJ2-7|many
TGTGCCAGCACCCTGAGCTCCTACGAGCAGTACTTC
CASTLSSYEQYF
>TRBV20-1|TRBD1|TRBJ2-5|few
TGCAGTGCGACAGGGTCCGAGACCCAGTACTTC
CSATGSETQYF
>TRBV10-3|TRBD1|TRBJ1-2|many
TGTGCCATCAGTGAGCCGGGACAGGGGGCTGACTATGGCTACACCTTC
CAISEPGQGADYGYTF
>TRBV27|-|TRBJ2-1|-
TGTGCCAGCGTTGCTGGGGGCCCCTACAATGAGCAGTTCTTC
CASVAGGPYNEQFF
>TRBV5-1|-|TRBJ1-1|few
TGCGCCAGCAGCTTGGTAGGGCCGGGACAAGGTGACGGGTTT
CASSLVGPGQGDGF
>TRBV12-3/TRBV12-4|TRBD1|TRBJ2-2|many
TGTGCCAGCATTACCAACGACAGGGGGAATCGGGAGCTGTTTTTT
CASITNDRGNRELFF
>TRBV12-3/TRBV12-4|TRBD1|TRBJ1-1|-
TGTGCCAGCAGTTCCTCGGACAGGGGGGCTTTCTTT
CASSSSDRGAFF
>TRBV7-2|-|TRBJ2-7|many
TGTGCCAGCAAAGTTGGACGGGACTCCTACGAGCAGTACTTC
CASKVGRDSYEQYF
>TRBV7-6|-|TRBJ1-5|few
TGTGCCAGCAGCCCAGAACAGGCCGGGTCAAATCAGCCCCAGCATTTT
CASSPEQAGSNQPQHF
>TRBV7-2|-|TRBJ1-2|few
TGTGCCAGCAGCTGGGGACGGCGTAACTATGGCTACACCTTC
CASSWGRRNYGYTF
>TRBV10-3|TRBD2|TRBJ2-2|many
TGTGCCATCAGGAGGGAGGGAACGGCCGGGGAGCTGTTTTTT
CAIRREGTAGELFF
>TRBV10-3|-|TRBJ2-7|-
TGTGCCATCAGTGATCTCACTAGTGTCGAACAGTACTTC
CAISDLTSVEQYF
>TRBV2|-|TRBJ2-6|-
TGTGCCAGCAGTGATCGCAGGCCCGGCTCTGGGGCCAACGTCCTGACTTTC
CASSDRRPGSGANVLTF
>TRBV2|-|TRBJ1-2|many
TGTGCCAGCAGTAAAAACCGGGGAGATAACTATGGCTACACCTTC
CASSKNRGDNYGYTF
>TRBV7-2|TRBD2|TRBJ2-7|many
TGTGCCAGCAGCTTAGCCGGGACTAGCGGAGGAGAGCAGTACTTC
CASSLAGTSGGEQYF
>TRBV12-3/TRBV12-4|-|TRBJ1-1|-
TGTGCCAGCACCGTACAGTTACTTAACACTGAAGCTTTCTTT
CASTVQLLNTEAFF
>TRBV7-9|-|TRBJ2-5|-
TGTGCCAGCAGCTACCAGGCTAGCCTCCAGACCCAGTACTTC
CASSYQASLQTQYF
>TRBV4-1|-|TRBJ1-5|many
TGCGCCAGCAGCCAAGATGCGGGGTTCTACCAGCCCCAGCATTTT
CASSQDAGFYQPQHF
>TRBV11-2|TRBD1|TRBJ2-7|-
TGTGCCAGCAGCTCCGGACAGGGGGCTTTGCGCGAGCAGTGCTTC
CASSSGQGALREQCF
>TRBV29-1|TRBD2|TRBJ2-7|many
TGCAGCGTTGAAGATCGCTGGACTAGCGGGACCTACGAGCAGTACTTC
CSVEDRWTSGTYEQYF
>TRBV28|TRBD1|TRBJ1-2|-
TGTGCCAGCAGTTTAAAGGGGGCGGGAGGCTACACCTTC
CASSLKGAGGYTF
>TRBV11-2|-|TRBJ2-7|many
TGTGCCAGCAGCTACTACGAGCAGTACTTC
CASSYYEQYF
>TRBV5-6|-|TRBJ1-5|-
TGTGCCAGCAGCTTGTGGCAAAACTGGCAGCCCCAGCATTTT
CASSLWQNWQPQHF
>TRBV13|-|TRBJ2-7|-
TGTGCCAGCAGCCCCCGGGACCCAAGCTCCTACGAGCAGTACTTC
CASSPRDPSSYEQYF
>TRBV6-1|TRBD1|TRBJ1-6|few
TGTGCCAGCCCAGGACAGGTGGATAATTCACCCCTCCACTTT
CASPGQVDNSPLHF